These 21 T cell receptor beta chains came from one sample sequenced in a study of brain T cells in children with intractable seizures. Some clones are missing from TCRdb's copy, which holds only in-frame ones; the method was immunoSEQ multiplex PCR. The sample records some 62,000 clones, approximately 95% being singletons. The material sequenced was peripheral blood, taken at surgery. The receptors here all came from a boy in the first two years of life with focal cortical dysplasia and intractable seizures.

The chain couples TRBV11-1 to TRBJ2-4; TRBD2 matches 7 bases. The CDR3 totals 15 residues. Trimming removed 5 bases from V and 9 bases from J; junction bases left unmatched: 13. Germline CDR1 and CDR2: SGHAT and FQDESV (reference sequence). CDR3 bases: TGTGCCAGCAGCCGAGACGGACTAGTAAACGGCATTCAGTACTTC. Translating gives CASSRDGLVNGIQYF.

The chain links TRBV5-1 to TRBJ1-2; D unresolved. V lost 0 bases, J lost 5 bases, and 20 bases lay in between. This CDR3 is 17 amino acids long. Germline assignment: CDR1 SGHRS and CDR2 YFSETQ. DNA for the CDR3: TGCGCCAGCAGCTTGGGGATAACAGCCAATGTTTATTATGGCTACACCTTC. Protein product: CASSLGITANVYYGYTF. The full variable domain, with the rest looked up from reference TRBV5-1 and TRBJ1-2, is KAGVTQTPRYLIKTRGQQVTLSCSPISGHRSVSWYQQTPGQGLQFLFEYFSETQRNKGNFPGRFSGRQFSNSRSEMNVSTLELGDSALYLCASSLGITANVYYGYTFGSGTRLTVV.

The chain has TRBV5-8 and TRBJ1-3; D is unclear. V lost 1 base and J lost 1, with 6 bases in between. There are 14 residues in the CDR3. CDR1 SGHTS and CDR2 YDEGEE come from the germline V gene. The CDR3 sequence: CASSLYSSGNTIYF. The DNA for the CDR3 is TGTGCCAGCAGCTTGTATAGTTCTGGAAACACCATATATTTT.

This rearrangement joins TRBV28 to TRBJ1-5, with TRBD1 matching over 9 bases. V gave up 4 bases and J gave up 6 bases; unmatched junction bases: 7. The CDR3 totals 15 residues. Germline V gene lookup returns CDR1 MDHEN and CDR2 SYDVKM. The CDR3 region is CASSSSRDRAQPQHF. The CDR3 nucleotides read TGTGCCAGCAGTTCATCCCGGGACAGGGCTCAGCCCCAGCATTTT.

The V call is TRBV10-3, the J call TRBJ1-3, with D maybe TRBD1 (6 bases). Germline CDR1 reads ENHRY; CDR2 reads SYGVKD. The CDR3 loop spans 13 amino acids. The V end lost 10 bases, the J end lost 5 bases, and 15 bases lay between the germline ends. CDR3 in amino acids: CASYGTQRNTIYF. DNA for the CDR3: TGTGCCAGCTACGGGACACAACGAAACACCATATATTTT.

The CDR3 DNA follows: TGTGCCAGCAGTCAGGTCCAAAGCTACGAGCAGTACTTC. Protein sequence: CASSQVQSYEQYF. The chain has TRBV6-5 and TRBJ2-7; D remains unclear. Germline loops: CDR1 MNHEY, CDR2 SVGAGI. V was cut by 5 bases and J by 3 bases, with 11 bases left in between. The length of the CDR3 is 13 residues.

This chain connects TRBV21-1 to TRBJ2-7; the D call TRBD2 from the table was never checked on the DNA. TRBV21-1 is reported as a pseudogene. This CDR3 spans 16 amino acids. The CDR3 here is CASSTYWLAKSYEQYF. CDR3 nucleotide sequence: TGTGCCAGCAGCACTTACTGGTTAGCGAAATCCTACGAGCAGTACTTC.

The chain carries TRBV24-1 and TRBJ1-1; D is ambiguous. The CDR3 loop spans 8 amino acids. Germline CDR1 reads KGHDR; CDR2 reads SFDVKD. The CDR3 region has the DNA TGTGGGGGCACTGAAGCTTTCTTT. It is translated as CGGTEAFF.

In DNA, the CDR3 is TGTGCCAGCTCAACCATTGATTTAGGGGAGCAGTTCTTC. This codes for CASSTIDLGEQFF. V gene TRBV18 combines with J gene TRBJ2-1; the D is unclear. Trimming removed 5 bases at V and 10 bases at J, with 15 bases between. Per the germline V gene, CDR1 is KGHSH and CDR2 is LQKENI. This CDR3 is 13 amino acids long.

CDR3 protein: CASSLAARGMGTDTQYF. CDR3 DNA sequence: TGTGCCAGCAGCTTGGCGGCCAGGGGGATGGGCACAGATACGCAGTATTTT. The chain uses TRBV5-6 and TRBJ2-3; 7 bases are shared with TRBD1. Unmatched junction bases numbered 8, after V lost 0 bases and J lost 1 base. Germline V lookup: CDR1 SGHDT, CDR2 YYEEEE. CDR3 length: 17 amino acids.

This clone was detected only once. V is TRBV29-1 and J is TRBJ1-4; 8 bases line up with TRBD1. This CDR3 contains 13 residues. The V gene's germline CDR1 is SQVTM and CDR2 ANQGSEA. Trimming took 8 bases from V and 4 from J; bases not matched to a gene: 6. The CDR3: CSTSQGGNEKLFF. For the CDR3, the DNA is TGCAGCACCTCACAGGGGGGTAATGAAAAACTGTTTTTT.

The CDR3 DNA is TGTGCCAGCAGCTTAGAGGGTGGCGCTAATCGGTTCTTC. Amino acid sequence: CASSLEGGANRFF. The chain links TRBV7-2 to TRBJ2-1; unclear D gene. The CDR3 length is 13 residues. Germline CDR1 and CDR2: SGHTA and FQGNSA. With 1 base removed from V and 15 bases from J, the gap between germline ends came to 16 bases.

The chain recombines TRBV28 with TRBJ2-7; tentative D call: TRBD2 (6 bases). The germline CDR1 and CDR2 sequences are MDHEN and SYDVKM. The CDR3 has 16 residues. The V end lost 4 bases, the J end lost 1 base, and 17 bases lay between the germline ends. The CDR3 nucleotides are TGTGCCAGCAGTTCCCCATTGGGGGGAGGATCCTACGAGCAGTACTTC. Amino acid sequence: CASSSPLGGGSYEQYF.

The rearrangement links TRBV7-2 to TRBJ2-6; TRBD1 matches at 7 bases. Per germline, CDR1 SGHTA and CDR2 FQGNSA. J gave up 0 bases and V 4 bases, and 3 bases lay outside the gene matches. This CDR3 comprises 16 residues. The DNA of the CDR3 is TGTGCCAGCAGCTCGACAGGGACCTCTGGGGCCAACGTCCTGACTTTC. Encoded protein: CASSSTGTSGANVLTF.

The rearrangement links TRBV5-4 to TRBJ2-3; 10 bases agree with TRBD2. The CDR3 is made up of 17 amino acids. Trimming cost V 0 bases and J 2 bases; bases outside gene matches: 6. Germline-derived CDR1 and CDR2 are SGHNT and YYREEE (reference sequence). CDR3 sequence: CASSLAGSGGPTDTQYF. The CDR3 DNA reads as TGTGCCAGCAGCTTGGCCGGTAGCGGGGGGCCCACAGATACGCAGTATTTT.

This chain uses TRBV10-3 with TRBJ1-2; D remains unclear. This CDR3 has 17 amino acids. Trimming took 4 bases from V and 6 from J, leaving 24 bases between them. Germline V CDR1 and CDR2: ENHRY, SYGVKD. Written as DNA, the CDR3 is TGTGCCATCAGTGGACTCCGCTCGGAGGGAAAGTCGAATGGCTACACCTTC. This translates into CAISGLRSEGKSNGYTF.

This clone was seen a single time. The CDR3 reads CASSSEAARGGRGEQYF. Here the CDR3 DNA reads TGTGCCAGCAGCTCCGAGGCGGCGCGGGGGGGCCGGGGAGAGCAGTACTTC. This sequence joins TRBV7-2 and TRBJ2-7; 9 positions match TRBD2. V was clipped by 4 bases and J by 7 bases; unmatched bases: 17. Germline CDR1 and CDR2: SGHTA and FQGNSA. The CDR3 is 17 residues long.

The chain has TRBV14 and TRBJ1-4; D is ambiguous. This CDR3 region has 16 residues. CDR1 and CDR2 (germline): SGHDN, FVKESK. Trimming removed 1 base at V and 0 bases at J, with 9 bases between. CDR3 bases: TGTGCCAGCAGCCAAGTCGTCTGGGCAACTAATGAAAAACTGTTTTTT. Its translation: CASSQVVWATNEKLFF.

Written as DNA, the CDR3 is TGTGCCATCAGTGACCTACCGGACACTTACACTGAAGCTTTCTTT. It encodes CAISDLPDTYTEAFF. The chain recombines TRBV10-3 with TRBJ1-1; weak D call: TRBD1 (5 bases). Trimming pared 3 bases from V and 3 bases from J, leaving 14 bases between. CDR3 size: 15 residues. The germline CDR1 and CDR2 sequences are ENHRY and SYGVKD.

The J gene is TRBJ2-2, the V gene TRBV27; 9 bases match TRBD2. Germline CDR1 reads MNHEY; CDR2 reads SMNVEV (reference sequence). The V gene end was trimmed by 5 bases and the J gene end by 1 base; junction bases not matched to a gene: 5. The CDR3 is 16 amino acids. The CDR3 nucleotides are TGTGCCAGCAGTCCCCAGACTAGCGGGAACACCGGGGAGCTGTTTTTT. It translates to CASSPQTSGNTGELFF.

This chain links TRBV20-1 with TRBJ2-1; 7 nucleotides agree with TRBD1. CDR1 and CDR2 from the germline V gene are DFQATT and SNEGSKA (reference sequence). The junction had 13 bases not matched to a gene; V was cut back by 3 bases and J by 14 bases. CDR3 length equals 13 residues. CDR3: CSASERTGDYKFF. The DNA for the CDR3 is TGCAGTGCTAGTGAAAGGACAGGAGATTATAAGTTCTTC.